The subject of this entry is one T cell receptor beta chain. The sample holds other DNA sequences that translate to the same CDR3. Sequenced by immunoSEQ multiplex PCR; TCRdb stores in-frame clones only, minus some. The table has about 90,000 clones, 80% to 95% seen once. These data belong to a study of Tregs in tolerant kidney transplant recipients. Related graft donors supplied nonmyeloablative bone marrow transplants, and mixed chimerism was transient. Germline V CDR1 and CDR2: LNHDA, SQIVND (reference sequence). V shed 6 bases and J 6 bases; nucleotides not matched to a gene: 11. The CDR3 totals 14 residues.

This chain joins TRBV19 and TRBJ2-7; the match to TRBD2 covers 7 bases. The clonotype originates from a human patient who received a combined kidney and bone marrow transplant. A share of the T cells may be of graft donor origin. This specimen consisted of CD4+ T cells from blood (PBMCs), obtained 12 months after the transplant. CDR3 protein: CASSMGRERGEQYF. In DNA form, the CDR3 reads TGTGCCAGTAGCATGGGGCGGGAGAGGGGCGAGCAGTACTTC.